The TCR beta chain under discussion was sequenced for a study of Tregs in tolerant kidney transplant recipients. Overall study results and limits: Tregs expanded with activated donor B cells seemed most donor-specific. Biological reproducibility was not directly addressed, but technical replication error appeared minimal.

After approximately 6 days with irradiated graft donor PBMCs, CFSE-labeled recipient PBMCs were FACS-sorted. This CDR3 region has 15 residues. V lost 5 bases to trimming and J lost 4 bases; unmatched junction nucleotides: 5. Germline CDR1 SGHTA, CDR2 FQGTGA. The table came from immunoSEQ multiplex PCR; TCRdb's copy has only in-frame clones and leaves some out. The sample records thousands of clones, roughly 36% being singletons. On this clone itself: Its antigen is not known. A much more abundant neighbour one base away suggests this may be a read error.

The J gene is TRBJ2-1, the V gene TRBV7-3; 10 bases agree with TRBD2. The receptor was derived from a human patient who received a combined kidney and bone marrow transplant. The sequencing used CD8+ T cells from blood cultured with allogeneic cells, collected before the transplant. The CDR3 DNA sequence: TGTGCCAGCAGCCCCCGGACTAGCGGATACAATGAGCAGTTCTTC. This gives the protein CASSPRTSGYNEQFF.